Listed below are T cell receptor beta chains from one sample, sequenced in a study of T cell responses to AZD1222 COVID-19 vaccine. Here immunoSEQ multiplex PCR was the method, and the copy in TCRdb shows in-frame clones only, minus some. The table includes 160,000 or so clones, 80% to 90% detected once. Sequencing used peripheral blood, obtained 28 days after the second AZD1222 dose. These receptors were collected from an adult who received the AZD1222 COVID-19 vaccine. Both conserved end residues are trimmed from each CDR3.

TRBJ2-7	TRBV5-4	ASSLTSVGPRGEQY
TRBJ1-2	TRBV4-3	ASQGAQSGYT
TRBJ1-1	TRBV20-1	SASTIDRGTEAF
TRBJ1-5	TRBV28	ASFGRSGYNQPQH
TRBJ1-1	TRBV30	AWTPGAGTEAF
TRBJ2-7	TRBV5-1	ASSLGTVSRDLEQY
TRBJ2-1	TRBV14	ASSYGLAGTRDEQF
TRBJ2-5	TRBV27	ASSTPQGRGETQY
TRBJ1-2	TRBV18	AGRGTNYGYT
TRBJ2-5	TRBV2	ASSPPSEETQY
TRBJ1-4	TRBV27	ASGRQGGGEKLF
TRBJ1-2	TRBV10-3	AISESREANYGYT
TRBJ2-3	TRBV18	ASFYSSGSFGDTQY
TRBJ2-5	TRBV5-6	ASSPGLAGGPDVRETQY
TRBJ1-5	TRBV6-2/TRBV6-3	ASSYLGKPGTDPNQPQH